This T cell receptor (beta chain) was sequenced during a study of spatial heterogeneity in lung cancer. About the research overall: Within raw reads, each unique TCR and UMI combination appeared on average more than ten times.

The CDR3 sequence is 15 residues long. The V gene's germline CDR1 is SGHKS and CDR2 YYEKEE (reference sequence). J was trimmed by 5 bases and V by 1 base; bases with no gene match: 6. Study-wide points: Ubiquitous, expanded tumor-derived TCRs were more frequently observed in blood at resection than at follow-up.

This clonotype showed up just a few times. Its antigen remains unidentified. TCRdb reanalysed the 5' RACE reads using MiXCR and keeps one entry per CDR3 protein. The sample contains 110,000 or so distinct CDR3 sequences, 10% to 14% of which appear only once. Time point denoted: blood at routine non-recurrence follow-up after resection. No cells were sorted before sequencing. The whole RNA sequenced was extracted from tumor, nontumor lung or frozen PBMC. This sequence joins TRBV5-5 and TRBJ1-1; 9 bases align to TRBD1. This receptor was identified in a female donor with early-stage non-small cell lung cancer. The material sequenced was PBMCs, taken at follow-up. CDR3 nucleotide sequence: TGTGCCAGCAGCTTGCCTAAACAGGGGGCGACTGAAGCTTTCTTT. It encodes CASSLPKQGATEAFF. Together with reference TRBV5-5 and TRBJ1-1, the CDR3 gives the full variable domain: DAGVTQSPTHLIKTRGQQVTLRCSPISGHKSVSWYQQVLGQGPQFIFQYYEKEERGRGNFPDRFSARQFPNYSSELNVNALLLGDSALYLCASSLPKQGATEAFFGQGTRLTVV.